This T cell receptor beta chain derives from a study of shared clonotypes between healthy human individuals. Whole-study context: Per donor, three plates held CD4 naive cells, three held CD4 memory, two held CD8 naive and one held CD8 memory. General observations from the study: The study found lower generation probabilities in non-shared clonotypes than in those shared by all four donors. Naive subsets typically showed greater estimated richness than memory subsets. For naive CD4 cells, roughly 5% of clonotypes were shared across several donors.

V was shortened by 4 bases and J by 2 bases, with 13 bases between the two germline ends. The CDR3 spans 14 residues. Germline V gene lookup returns CDR1 SGHNT and CDR2 YYREEE (reference sequence). On this clone itself: Its antigen remains unknown. The sample holds other DNA sequences that translate to the same CDR3.

The assay was immunoSEQ multiplex PCR, and TCRdb's table has in-frame clones only and misses some. The repertoire holds millions of clones, with 85% to 95% as singletons. The receptor comes from a man younger than 30 in good health. The sequenced sample was naive CD4+ T cells sorted from blood. Subset defined: CD45RA+ positively selected. This chain joins TRBV5-4 and TRBJ2-7; TRBD2 might be the D (5 bases). CDR3 sequence: CASSLSAGTYEQYF. The CDR3 nucleotides are TGTGCCAGCAGCCTATCCGCCGGGACCTACGAGCAGTACTTC.